This T cell receptor beta chain was captured by sequencing in a study of technical replicates of blood from a few donors. The data were produced by immunoSEQ multiplex PCR, yet TCRdb's version contains in-frame clones alone and is incomplete. The data contain tens of thousands of clones, around nine tenths of them singletons. Germline CDR1 SGHAT, CDR2 FQNNGV. The CDR3 has 15 residues. The V end was cut by 5 bases, the J end by 1 base, with 14 bases between. Material for sequencing was PBMCs. This TCR derives from a human donor in good health. Some clones in this sample may be carry-over from other donors' samples. V is TRBV11-2 and J is TRBJ1-1, with D possibly TRBD1 on 6 matching bases. The CDR3 bases are TGTGCCAGCAGCCCACGGACAGTGACGAACACTGAAGCTTTCTTT. Its protein is CASSPRTVTNTEAFF.